The T cell receptor beta chain described here comes from a study of cytomegalovirus exposure and HLA in healthy donors (dated by TCRdb to between 2016 and 2019). Regarding the complete study: An earlier analysis of some 550 of the donors reported 250 to 300 Gb of sequence data and roughly 110 million unique TCR beta sequences from about 180 million T cells. Roughly 300 gigabases of sequencing data and approximately 80 million unique TCR sequences were included in an early release covering roughly 600 HLA-typed donors. Of the 350 to 450 genotyped donors, 65% to 90% fell in the genetic ancestry cluster associated with self-reported Caucasian donors. The study was designed to test whether signatures of past pathogen exposure could be identified by cataloging public T cell receptors. The study profiled the T cell repertoires of under 700 subjects by immunosequencing and related them to cytomegalovirus serostatus. A separate validation cohort of over a hundred different subjects was used in addition to the approximately 700-subject first cohort. To predict cytomegalovirus infection status, the study combined high-throughput TCR immunosequencing, statistical association of individual TCRs with disease status, and machine learning. A later analysis re-analyzed previously published TCR beta repertoires from roughly 600 donors and added high-resolution HLA genotyping to study TCR occurrence patterns. Rather than drawing on any new phenotypic data, the later analysis identified candidate immune exposures from TCR beta sequences and the way those sequences occurred across donors. In an earlier analysis of over 550 of the donors, high-throughput TCR beta sequencing was used to judge whether each TCR beta V gene segment behaved as functional or pseudogenic. Alongside the repertoire data, information on donor age, sex, ethnicity and CMV serostatus was compiled. A later genetic analysis used genome-wide SNP genotypes for about 60% of the 666 donors, treating that subset as a discovery cohort. All discovery cohort repertoires had been generated on a single sequencing platform. HLA typing covered class I and class II loci at four-digit resolution. The number of donors typed differed by locus, with about 629-630 for A, B, C, DRB1 and DQB1, more than 500 for DQA1, under 610 for DPA1, and some 470 for DPB1. Several DR-DQ haplotypes were handled as single units for association and clustering because linkage in the cohort was strong. Across about 370 genotyped donors of the cohort, an average of 235,054 unique TCR beta nucleotide sequences per donor were sequenced, and around 19% of those sequences were non-productive.

The cohort consisted of approximately 670 healthy bone marrow donors. At the time of sampling, all cohort members were nominally healthy, though unrecorded immune exposures were likely present. The donor tested CMV seropositive, placing the donor among the 250 to 300 seropositive members of the cohort. Each donor provided a peripheral blood sample, and peripheral blood mononuclear cells were used for TCR beta sequencing. Genomic DNA was extracted from the blood cell samples with the Qiagen DNeasy Blood Extraction Kit. Based on the germline V gene (reference sequence), the CDR1 and CDR2 sequences are SEHNR and FQNEAQ. V is cut by 1 base and J by 1 base, and the space between the germline ends is 8 bases. The CDR3 numbers 14 residues from cysteine through phenylalanine. The only DNA kept is the CDR3, 42 bases in frame from the first base. What the work shows at the level of the full study, not this receptor alone: Several of the top co-occurrence clusters appeared to be linked to parvovirus B19, influenza, CMV and Epstein-Barr virus, according to a later analysis. A further reported finding was that TCR beta sequences accurately predicted the HLA-A and HLA-B alleles for most subjects in the first cohort. According to the authors, the approach could potentially be generalized to other disease states and immunological phenotypes. A later genetic analysis reported fewer N-insertions in productive TCRs among donors in an Asian-associated ancestry cluster than the roughly 700-donor mean. The classifier was reported to diagnose cytomegalovirus status with high specificity and sensitivity in both the original cohort and the validation cohort. HLA typing was unavailable for some donors at each locus, so association tests used only the typed subset. The cohort was sequenced for TCR beta chains only, and without alpha or paired-chain data the features that could be detected were limited. When HLA alleles, especially DR and DQ, strongly co-occurred, attributing TCR associations to individual alleles was difficult. A later analysis associated about 17,000 TCR beta sequences with specific HLA alleles at a false discovery rate of 0.05. Correlated functional status among segregating V segments might reflect linkage disequilibrium, but an unknown experimental factor could not be ruled out. In an earlier analysis of more than 450 of the donors, most TCR beta V segments were observed in productive rearrangements about 87% or about 30% of the time, broadly matching IMGT annotations. A group of highly shared sequence variants was considered likely to be a technical artifact of the sequencing pipeline. In a later analysis, most CMV-associated TCR beta chains were found to appear HLA-restricted, with HLA associations seemingly driven largely by CMV exposure. Three of the identified cytomegalovirus-associated TCR beta chains were confirmed in vitro to be specific for cytomegalovirus antigens. Immune exposure information for the cohort was limited to CMV serostatus. A later analysis found that HLA-associated TCR beta chains were more clonally expanded and had lower generation probabilities than equally common non-associated chains. In the study, around 160 TCR beta chains were listed as associated with cytomegalovirus. V-gene and J-gene trimming of TCR beta chains was associated with a missense DCLRE1C variant in a later genetic analysis, and the association was replicated in an independent cohort. The presence/absence analyses assumed that sequencing depth was roughly uniform across donors, and that assumption may not be true. Because counts were too low, around 18 rarely observed V segments, including chromosome 9 orphons, were left out of the earlier analysis of approximately 500 of the donors. Across donors, most TCR sequences were observed very rarely, whereas some public TCRs were present in many individuals. The 87-base-pair reads could not distinguish some IMGT-functional V segments, including TRBV6-2 and TRBV6-3, so those segments were excluded. According to a later analysis, TCR association rates differed among HLA loci, with DRB1 alleles showing the most associated TCRs and HLA-C alleles showing the fewest.

Libraries were made using the immunoSEQ multiplex PCR assay. The multiplex PCR relied on a mix of 60 forward primers for TCR Vbeta segments and 13 reverse primers for TCR Jbeta segments. Amplification of the CDR3 region of rearranged TCR beta genes was performed with a multiplex PCR assay on genomic DNA. Amplified TCR beta libraries were sequenced as 87-base-pair reads on the Illumina HiSeq System. The authors' analysis ran thus. In a later analysis, tens of millions of unique TCR beta chains were counted across the approximately 670 repertoires, and roughly 11 million of these chains were shared by at least two donors. A nearest-neighbor algorithm error-corrected the raw reads and collapsed the reads into unique sequences, merging closely related sequences to remove PCR and sequencing errors. Alignment of CDR3 sequences to IMGT reference sequences was used to assign V, D and J gene segments. For a sequence to be retained, at least a six-nucleotide match to both a V gene segment and a J gene segment was required. Rearrangements were called productive when the CDR3 lacked stop codons and stayed in frame with V and J; all others were non-productive. Following IMGT convention, CDR3 was defined as the stretch from the second conserved V-encoded cysteine to the conserved J-encoded phenylalanine. Sequences without an unambiguous match to a single V gene segment were excluded from the earlier analysis of 450 to 750 of the donors. An earlier analysis of around 600 of the donors classified V segments as functional when productive rearrangements were above 56.7% and as segregating when the standard deviation between donors was above 5%. A statistical classification framework was built to diagnose cytomegalovirus status from the catalog of TCR beta chain sequences. In a later analysis, V and J genes were assigned by comparing TCR nucleotide sequences against IMGT/GENE-DB human TR gene sequences. The TCRdist pipeline was used in a later analysis to assign CDR3 sequences and most-parsimonious VDJ recombination scenarios. In a later analysis, each TCR beta chain was defined by its CDR3 amino acid sequence together with its V-gene family, and reads without a unique V-gene family were excluded. To address suspected cross-contamination and a sequencing artifact, a later analysis removed a few hundred highly shared, low-generation-probability nucleotide sequences. A later analysis calculated a clonal expansion index for each public chain from normalized within-repertoire ranks of inferred template counts. In a later analysis, generation probabilities were computed using a VDJ recombination model fitted to out-of-frame rearrangements, and the results were checked against IGoR. In a later analysis, TCR-TCR, TCR-HLA and TCR-CMV co-occurrence was scored with hypergeometric tests, and a repertoire-size bias correction was applied to TCR pairs. A later analysis estimated false discovery rates by permuting HLA or CMV assignments 20 times. A later analysis grouped co-occurring TCRs with DBSCAN, adding TCRdist sequence similarity when clustering within HLA-allele-positive subsets. Repertoires with fewer than 30,000 or more than 120,000 public chains were left out of co-occurrence clustering, as were five repertoires with anomalous nucleotide sharing. Imported from immuneACCESS, the table was reduced by TCRdb to in-frame sequences with V and J called. These copies leave out some clones; in studies compared against another copy, an unresolved V gene accounts for under half, and the cause of the remainder is not known. That table furnishes V, J and clone size, whereas the DNA furnished D and trimming. Recorded for this sample are 100,000 to 150,000 clones; less than 85% of them occurred a single time. The top ten clonotypes cover approximately 20% of the sample.

With regard to this clone: The antigen this receptor binds is unknown. No much larger clonotype is one base removed from it; base qualities were not supplied.

The V and J genes are TRBV7-9 and TRBJ2-7; the D region possibly corresponds to TRBD2 (5 bases align). What was sequenced was PBMCs. The clonotype comes from a man aged 18 to 35 in good health and CMV-seropositive. The nucleotides read TGTGCCAGCAGCTTAGTGGGCGGGTCCTACGAGCAGTACTTC. It specifies CASSLVGGSYEQYF.